The rows below give T cell receptor beta chains drawn from one sample of a study of blood T cell repertoires in COVID-19. TCRdb keeps only in-frame clones here, not all; method: immunoSEQ multiplex PCR. The table has tens of thousands of clones, around 90% seen once. Input material: peripheral blood. Receptors were obtained from a man in his forties or fifties with active COVID-19. Each CDR3 is given with its conserved first and last residue. The D gene is left open where the match is weak. For some rows the clone size is stated as once, few or many, or as a class when expanded; others skip it.

once	.	TRBJ1-5	TRBV6-6	CASSAQGFGNQPQHF	TGTGCCAGCAGTGCCCAGGGTTTCGGCAATCAGCCCCAGCATTTT
.	.	TRBJ2-1	TRBV7-3	CASSPSAGPGGEQFF	TGTGCCAGCAGCCCGTCGGCGGGTCCCGGAGGTGAGCAGTTCTTC
.	TRBD2	TRBJ2-2	TRBV3-1/TRBV3-2	CASSQLAGGPGGELFF	TGTGCCAGCAGTCAACTAGCGGGGGGGCCCGGCGGGGAGCTGTTTTTT
.	.	TRBJ1-6	TRBV2	CASRRQVVNSPLHF	TGTGCCAGCAGGAGACAGGTTGTTAATTCACCCCTCCACTTT
.	.	TRBJ2-5	TRBV9	CASSVAYENRETQYF	TGTGCCAGCAGCGTAGCGTATGAGAACCGCGAGACCCAGTACTTC
.	.	TRBJ1-1	TRBV7-9	CASTLPGTGLNTEAFF	TGTGCCAGCACCTTACCCGGTACAGGCTTGAACACTGAAGCTTTCTTT
once	TRBD2	TRBJ2-1	TRBV5-1	CASSRRTSGTSVSYNEQFF	TGCGCCAGCAGCCGACGAACTTCCGGGACTAGCGTATCCTACAATGAGCAGTTCTTC
.	TRBD1	TRBJ1-6	TRBV10-3	CAISDSGTAASPLHF	TGTGCCATCAGTGACTCCGGGACAGCGGCTTCACCCCTCCACTTT
.	TRBD1	TRBJ2-4	TRBV7-9	CASTSPRGLAKNIQYF	TGTGCCAGCACCTCCCCCAGGGGGCTAGCCAAAAACATTCAGTACTTC
.	.	TRBJ1-5	TRBV5-6	CASSSAGVNQPQHF	TGTGCCAGCAGCTCGGCAGGGGTCAATCAGCCCCAGCATTTT
.	.	TRBJ2-3	TRBV2	CASRDFGTDTQYF	TGTGCCAGCCGGGACTTCGGCACAGATACGCAGTATTTT
.	TRBD2	TRBJ2-3	TRBV7-2	CASSLPSGRVTQYF	TGTGCCAGCAGCTTACCTAGCGGGAGGGTAACGCAGTATTTT
.	TRBD1	TRBJ2-1	TRBV15	CATSRDQGTGIF	TGTGCCACCAGCAGAGATCAGGGGACAGGGATCTTC
.	.	TRBJ1-5	TRBV4-2	CASSQDHEFFQPQHF	TGTGCCAGCAGCCAAGATCACGAGTTCTTTCAGCCCCAGCATTTT
.	TRBD1	TRBJ1-3	TRBV20-1	CSASGTDRGGRNTIYF	TGCAGTGCTAGTGGAACAGACAGGGGAGGACGAAACACCATATATTTT
once	.	TRBJ2-1	TRBV5-6	CASSLDILAGYNEQFF	TGTGCCAGCAGCCTGGATATTCTAGCTGGGTACAATGAGCAGTTCTTC
.	TRBD1	TRBJ1-5	TRBV7-2	CASRGGTGVNQPQHF	TGTGCCAGCAGGGGGGGGACAGGGGTAAATCAGCCCCAGCATTTT
.	TRBD2	TRBJ2-3	TRBV18	CASSPREGSTDTQYF	TGTGCCAGCTCACCCCGGGAGGGGAGCACAGATACGCAGTATTTT
.	.	TRBJ2-2	TRBV5-1	CASSLDPRAGGELFF	TGCGCCAGCAGCTTGGATCCTCGGGCGGGCGGGGAGCTGTTTTTT
.	.	TRBJ1-2	TRBV5-1	CASSLTSGVGYTF	TGCGCCAGCAGCTTGACATCAGGGGTTGGCTACACCTTC
.	.	TRBJ1-4	TRBV2	CASRDSEARTNEKLFF	TGTGCCAGCAGAGATTCAGAGGCCCGAACTAATGAAAAACTGTTTTTT
.	TRBD2	TRBJ2-2	TRBV11-3	CASSLVGGGPGELFF	TGTGCCAGCAGCTTAGTAGGCGGGGGGCCCGGGGAGCTGTTTTTT
.	TRBD1	TRBJ2-7	TRBV6-2/TRBV6-3	CASSRTTGWITYEQYF	TGTGCCAGCAGCCGAACGACAGGGTGGATCACCTACGAGCAGTACTTC
.	.	TRBJ2-5	TRBV7-7	CASSQGSRETQYF	TGTGCTAGCAGCCAAGGATCGCGGGAGACCCAGTACTTC
once	.	TRBJ1-3	TRBV19	CASQQGSTGNTIYF	TGTGCCAGTCAACAGGGTTCAACTGGAAACACCATATATTTT
.	.	TRBJ1-3	TRBV9	CASSKEGRSGNTIYF	TGTGCCAGCAGCAAGGAGGGGCGCTCTGGAAACACCATATATTTT
.	TRBD1	TRBJ2-2	TRBV4-1	CASSHSGQGAGSGELFF	TGCGCCAGCAGCCATTCGGGACAGGGGGCAGGTAGCGGGGAGCTGTTTTTT
once	TRBD1	TRBJ1-5	TRBV6-5	CASIGGGNQPQHF	TGTGCCAGCATAGGGGGCGGCAATCAGCCCCAGCATTTT
.	.	TRBJ2-2	TRBV2	CASGRNRRRDGELFF	TGTGCCAGCGGGCGGAACAGGAGAAGAGACGGGGAGCTGTTTTTT
.	.	TRBJ2-5	TRBV19	CASSNRGSAQETQYF	TGTGCCAGTAGTAACCGGGGGTCCGCCCAAGAGACCCAGTACTTC
.	.	TRBJ1-2	TRBV6-6	CASRPLGGTYGYTF	TGTGCCAGCAGACCCCTCGGGGGGACCTATGGCTACACCTTC
.	TRBD1	TRBJ1-5	TRBV19	CASSPGTAGQPQHF	TGTGCCAGTAGTCCCGGGACAGCCGGACAGCCCCAGCATTTT
.	.	TRBJ2-5	TRBV6-6	CASSKDYSPETQYF	TGTGCCAGCAGTAAGGACTACTCGCCAGAGACCCAGTACTTC
.	TRBD2	TRBJ2-5	TRBV9	CASSVGLAGAGSETQYF	TGTGCCAGCAGCGTCGGACTAGCGGGAGCGGGGTCGGAGACCCAGTACTTC
.	.	TRBJ1-5	TRBV2	CASSEASLYQPQHF	TGTGCCAGCAGTGAAGCGAGTTTGTATCAGCCCCAGCATTTT
.	.	TRBJ1-1	TRBV7-9	CASSLQAGMTEAFF	TGTGCCAGCAGCCTTCAGGCGGGGATGACTGAAGCTTTCTTT
.	TRBD1	TRBJ1-5	TRBV4-3	CASSQRQGNNQPQHF	TGCGCCAGCAGCCAAAGACAGGGTAACAATCAGCCCCAGCATTTT
.	.	TRBJ2-2	TRBV6-5	CASSYSARRSGELFF	TGTGCCAGCAGTTACTCGGCCAGGAGGTCCGGGGAGCTGTTTTTT
.	.	TRBJ1-1	TRBV19	CASSRLTAEAFF	TGTGCCAGTAGTAGGCTCACAGCTGAAGCTTTCTTT
.	TRBD1	TRBJ1-5	TRBV5-6	CASSARDSHQPQHF	TGTGCCAGCAGCGCCCGGGACAGTCATCAGCCCCAGCATTTT
.	.	TRBJ1-6	TRBV5-4	CASSFSEDYSPLHF	TGTGCCAGCAGCTTTTCAGAGGACTATTCACCCCTCCACTTT
.	TRBD2	TRBJ2-1	TRBV6-6	CASTPRGGSNNEQFF	TGTGCCAGCACCCCACGTGGCGGGAGTAACAATGAGCAGTTCTTC
.	TRBD1	TRBJ1-1	TRBV27	CASSLDRTNTEAFF	TGTGCCAGCAGTTTGGACAGGACGAACACTGAAGCTTTCTTT
.	TRBD2	TRBJ2-2	TRBV7-8	CASTRSGRATGGELFF	TGTGCCAGCACGCGCAGCGGGAGGGCCACAGGCGGGGAGCTGTTTTTT
few	.	TRBJ2-2	TRBV5-6	CASSPVQGNGGELFF	TGTGCCAGCAGCCCAGTACAGGGAAACGGCGGGGAGCTGTTTTTT
few	.	TRBJ1-2	TRBV12-3/TRBV12-4	CASSLRGSGYTF	TGTGCCAGCAGTTTGCGAGGGTCGGGCTACACCTTC
.	.	TRBJ2-1	TRBV20-1	CSASSGDAYNEQFF	TGCAGTGCTAGTTCGGGGGATGCCTACAATGAGCAGTTCTTC
.	TRBD1	TRBJ2-2	TRBV5-1	CASSLERQGASGELFF	TGCGCCAGCAGCTTGGAGAGACAGGGGGCTTCCGGGGAGCTGTTTTTT
.	TRBD2	TRBJ2-2	TRBV7-9	CASSWTSGGADTGELFF	TGTGCCAGCAGTTGGACTAGCGGGGGGGCTGACACCGGGGAGCTGTTTTTT
.	.	TRBJ2-5	TRBV2	CASSAQETQYF	TGTGCCAGCAGTGCGCAAGAGACCCAGTACTTC
.	TRBD2	TRBJ2-3	TRBV24-1	CATQLSAGGEDTQYF	TGTGCCACCCAACTGTCGGCGGGGGGGGAAGATACGCAGTATTTT
.	.	TRBJ1-1	TRBV7-3	CASSLNGHGGTEAFF	TGTGCCAGCAGCTTAAACGGTCACGGGGGCACTGAAGCTTTCTTT
.	.	TRBJ1-5	TRBV19	CASSSGTTPHYSNQPQHF	TGTGCCAGTAGCTCCGGGACAACCCCTCACTATAGCAATCAGCCCCAGCATTTT
few	.	TRBJ2-5	TRBV7-6	CASSPERVGRETQYF	TGTGCCAGCAGCCCAGAACGCGTTGGGAGAGAGACCCAGTACTTC
.	.	TRBJ1-1	TRBV6-5	CASSYRDTEAFF	TGTGCCAGCAGTTACAGAGATACTGAAGCTTTCTTT
.	.	TRBJ2-1	TRBV25-1	CASSEPGGQRGNEQFF	TGTGCCAGCAGTGAACCCGGCGGACAGCGAGGGAATGAGCAGTTCTTC